This T cell receptor beta chain is drawn from a study of T cells in Graves' hyperthyroidism and ophthalmopathy. General observations from the study: Most thyroid clonotypes that were expanded above 0.001 also turned up in blood.

This CDR3 spans 16 amino acids. V was trimmed by 5 bases and J by 0 bases, leaving 17 bases between them. The germline CDR1 and CDR2 sequences are MNHNS and SASEGT. There are many counts of this clonotype. What it binds is unknown. The TCR beta CDR3 regions underwent amplification using RNA transcripts as the source. The study used the HTBI primer set for a first-round RT-PCR of the TCR CDR3. TCRdb analysed the multiplex PCR reads with MiXCR anew, one entry per CDR3 protein. There are about 720,000 distinct CDR3 sequences in the sample; roughly a sixth occur only once, and about a sixth lies in the top ten.

The sequencing sample was made of blood. This clonotype originated in a woman aged 45 to 65 with Graves' hyperthyroidism that later progressed to Graves' ophthalmopathy. The chain is built from TRBV6-1 and TRBJ2-7; possibly TRBD1 for D (5 bases). The CDR3, as DNA: TGTGCCAGCAGTTCAGGGCCTCAGGGCAACTCCTACGAGCAGTACTTC. As protein: CASSSGPQGNSYEQYF.